A single sample is the source of the 18 T cell receptor beta chains below, sequenced in a study of CDR3 diversity in severe acne. TCRdb redid the calling of the PCR reads with MiXCR, one entry per CDR3 protein. The table includes more than 85,000 distinct CDR3 sequences, 45% to 50% detected once. The sample comprised blood. These receptors were obtained from a male donor in good health, serving as a control.

This clonotype is a singleton in its sample. The V gene is TRBV4-1, the J gene TRBJ1-4; D remains ambiguous. The V end lost 1 base, the J end lost 8 bases, and 5 bases lay between the germline ends. Germline lookup yields CDR1 MGHRA and CDR2 YSYEKL. The CDR3 loop spans 12 amino acids. CDR3 DNA: TGCGCCAGCAGCCAAGTAGGGGAAAAACTGTTTTTT. As protein: CASSQVGEKLFF.

Regarding this clonotype: Likely a read error: the CDR3 ends without its conserved phenylalanine or tryptophan. The rearrangement joins TRBV20-1 to TRBJ1-4; D unresolved. This CDR3 spans 13 amino acids. The V gene's germline CDR1 is DFQATT and CDR2 SNEGSKA (reference sequence). The V end lost 4 bases, the J end lost 0 bases, and 6 bases lay between the germline ends. CDR3 sequence (DNA): TGCAGTGCTAACCGCCCAACTAATGAAAAACTGTTTCTT. Its protein is CSANRPTNEKLFL.

This clonotype appeared a few times. V is TRBV2 and J is TRBJ1-3; D is ambiguous. The CDR3 runs 14 residues. Trimming cost V 10 bases and J 0 bases, with 13 bases left between them. Germline V gene data show CDR1 as SNHLY and CDR2 as FYNNEI. This chain's CDR3 is CATAGLISGNTIYF. CDR3 coding DNA: TGTGCCACCGCGGGCCTGATCTCTGGAAACACCATATATTTT.

This chain joins TRBV20-1 and TRBJ1-1; D not certain. Per the germline V gene, CDR1 is DFQATT and CDR2 is SNEGSKA (reference sequence). The CDR3 is 12 residues long. With 3 bases removed from V and 3 bases from J, the gap between germline ends came to 8 bases. The CDR3 nucleotides are TGCAGTGCTAGTGAAAGGGACACTGAAGCTTTCTTT. Translation gives CSASERDTEAFF.

J is TRBJ2-5 and V is TRBV15; 7 bases map to TRBD2. Germline V CDR1 and CDR2: LNHNV, YYDKDF (reference sequence). V trimming: 8 bases; J trimming: 4 bases; junction bases outside the gene matches: 7. The length of the CDR3 is 13 residues. The CDR3 spells CATGLAGVETQYF. The DNA for the CDR3 is TGTGCCACCGGGCTGGCGGGAGTAGAGACCCAGTACTTC.

In regard to this clonotype: At one of its ends the junction is not consistent with the germline gene, which may arise from a read error. The chain has TRBV19 and TRBJ1-2, with D hard to call. This CDR3 has 14 amino acids. Germline CDR1 is LNHDA and CDR2 is SQIVND (reference sequence). The CDR3 region has the DNA TGTGCCGGTAGTATATTTGAAAGGAACTATGGCTACACCTTC. Translation gives CAGSIFERNYGYTF.

The CDR3: CASSFPQGASTTEAFF. In DNA, the CDR3 is TGTGCCAGCAGTTTCCCCCAGGGGGCTTCGACCACTGAAGCTTTCTTT. The chain joins TRBV25-1 to TRBJ1-1; 8 bases fit TRBD1. Germline trimming cut 5 bases from V and 4 bases from J; bases unmatched to any gene: 12. CDR3 length: 16 residues. The germline CDR1 and CDR2 sequences are MGHDK and SYGVNS.

This clonotype showed up many times. This chain connects TRBV28 to TRBJ2-5; TRBD1 aligns across 10 bases. Germline loops: CDR1 MDHEN, CDR2 SYDVKM. This CDR3 region has 15 residues. V dropped 5 bases and J dropped 5; count of bases not matched to a gene: 8. The CDR3, as DNA: TGTGCCAGCAGTCTAGGGACAGGGGAGTCCGAGACCCAGTACTTC. Translating it yields CASSLGTGESETQYF.

Concerning this clonotype itself: It is unclear where the CDR3 begins or ends on the DNA, so no DNA is shown, and the CDR3 is as TCRdb lists it. V is TRBV20-1 and J is TRBJ1-4; TRBD1, as called in the table, went unchecked against the DNA. From its first to its last residue, the CDR3 has 22 amino acids. Germline V gene lookup returns CDR1 DFQATT and CDR2 SNEGSKA (reference sequence). CDR3 amino acids: CSCDLSTSSYEQYFGRDEKLFF.

This clonotype was picked up many times. The rearrangement joins TRBV6-5 to TRBJ1-2; unclear D gene. This CDR3 comprises 15 residues. Germline V gene sequence: CDR1 MNHEY, CDR2 SVGAGI. The germline V and J ends were trimmed by 6 bases and 0 bases, with 14 bases remaining between them. CDR3 protein: CASREGTGANYGYTF. CDR3 DNA: TGTGCCAGCAGGGAGGGCACGGGAGCTAACTATGGCTACACCTTC.

V usage is TRBV5-6 and J usage is TRBJ2-2, with D perhaps matching TRBD1 (6 bases). Trimming removed 4 bases at V and 3 bases at J, with 13 bases between. The CDR3 runs to 15 residues. The germline CDR1 and CDR2 sequences are SGHDT and YYEEEE. The CDR3 reads CASSRLSGDTGELFF. CDR3 DNA sequence: TGTGCCAGCAGCAGATTATCAGGGGACACCGGGGAGCTGTTTTTT. The variable domain in full, with the rest retrieved from reference TRBV5-6 and TRBJ2-2, is DAGVTQSPTHLIKTRGQQVTLRCSPKSGHDTVSWYQQALGQGPQFIFQYYEEEERQRGNFPDRFSGHQFPNYSSELNVNALLLGDSALYLCASSRLSGDTGELFFGEGSRLTVL.

As concerns this clonotype: No DNA is shown, since the ends of the CDR3 on it are uncertain; the CDR3 is the one TCRdb lists. J is TRBJ2-5 and V is TRBV5-1; the D call of TRBD2 is as the table states it, not checked on the DNA. The CDR3 length is 23 residues, termini included. CDR1 SGHRS and CDR2 YFSETQ come from the germline V gene. Here the CDR3 reads CASSLGESSGSEKLFFGSGTQYF.

V is TRBV20-1 and J is TRBJ2-7, with 10 bases that match TRBD2. V was pared by 2 bases and J by 7 bases, with 8 bases of the junction left unmatched. The CDR3 consists of 14 residues. In germline, CDR1 is DFQATT, CDR2 SNEGSKA (reference sequence). This chain's CDR3 is CSARSSGRVWEQYF. DNA for the CDR3: TGCAGTGCTAGATCGAGCGGGAGGGTTTGGGAGCAGTACTTC.

This rearrangement joins TRBV2 to TRBJ2-3, with D possibly being TRBD2 (5 bases). V lost 6 bases to trimming and J lost 10 bases, with 5 bases between them. The CDR3 length is 9 residues. The germline V gene encodes CDR1 SNHLY and CDR2 FYNNEI. The CDR3 DNA sequence: TGTGCCAGCAGGGGAGCGCAGTATTTT. Its translation: CASRGAQYF.

This chain links TRBV20-1 with TRBJ1-2, with TRBD1 identical over 8 bases. Losses at the gene ends were 5 bases for V and 0 bases for J; bases not matched to a gene: 5. The CDR3 length is 14 residues. From germline, CDR1 is DFQATT and CDR2 SNEGSKA (reference sequence). The CDR3, as DNA: TGCAGTGCTCCCCCAGGGGGCCCTAACTATGGCTACACCTTC. Its protein product is CSAPPGGPNYGYTF.

Notes on this clonotype: The CDR3 ends on some other residue instead of the conserved phenylalanine or tryptophan, so this is likely a read error. The chain links TRBV7-9 to TRBJ2-2; 7 bases fit TRBD1. Germline loops: CDR1 SEHNR, CDR2 FQNEAQ (reference sequence). The CDR3 sequence is 13 residues long. V shed 5 bases and J 6 bases; nucleotides not matched to a gene: 3. CDR3 coding DNA: TGTGCCAGCAGCCAGACAGGGTCCGGGGAGCTGTTTTAT. It translates to CASSQTGSGELFY.

This clonotype is labeled medium-sized. This chain connects TRBV20-1 to TRBJ2-1; the match to TRBD2 covers 11 bases. CDR1 and CDR2 (germline): DFQATT, SNEGSKA (reference sequence). V shed 3 bases, J shed 6 bases, and the junction held 10 bases outside the gene matches. This CDR3 contains 16 residues. The CDR3 region is CSASPIGTSGRNEQFF. CDR3 DNA sequence: TGCAGTGCTAGCCCGATCGGGACTAGCGGTCGCAATGAGCAGTTCTTC.

The chain recombines TRBV20-1 with TRBJ2-7; the match to TRBD2 covers 9 bases. The CDR3 runs to 12 residues. The V gene's germline CDR1 is DFQATT and CDR2 SNEGSKA (reference sequence). With V trimmed by 3 bases and J by 4 bases, 1 base remained unmatched. CDR3 in amino acids: CSASAGGYEQYF. CDR3 DNA: TGCAGTGCTAGTGCGGGGGGGTACGAGCAGTACTTC.